This T cell receptor (beta chain) was found in a study of Graves' ophthalmopathy and Graves' hyperthyroidism. Turning to the study itself: Samples of peripheral blood were obtained at initial diagnosis, prior to treatment of any kind. General study findings and limits: Blood also contained most of the expanded thyroid clonotypes above 0.001 frequency.

The authors diagnosed from clinical symptoms, serum thyroxine, TRAb, thyroid ultrasound and orbital computed tomography. From RNA, the CDR3 regions of TCR beta chains were amplified and sequenced. Scientists carried out first-round RT-PCR using HTBI primers and then a second-round multiplex PCR. TCRdb analysed the multiplex PCR reads with MiXCR anew, one entry per CDR3 protein. The data contain 150,000 to 200,000 distinct CDR3 sequences, roughly two fifths of them seen just once; the ten biggest clones take up less than 6%. The CDR3 consists of 14 residues. CDR1 is MNHEY, CDR2 SVGEGT, per germline. V shed 5 bases and J shed 4 bases, with 14 bases lying between them. Points on this clonotype: Its antigen is undetermined.

Sequenced input: peripheral blood. The origin of this receptor is a woman aged 40-49 years with Graves' ophthalmopathy. The chain has TRBV6-2 or TRBV6-3 and TRBJ2-5; D possibly uses TRBD1 or TRBD2 (6 bases each). DNA of the CDR3: TGTGCCAGCAGTCCAAGACTAGGGGGAGAGACCCAGTACTTC. Its translation is CASSPRLGGETQYF.